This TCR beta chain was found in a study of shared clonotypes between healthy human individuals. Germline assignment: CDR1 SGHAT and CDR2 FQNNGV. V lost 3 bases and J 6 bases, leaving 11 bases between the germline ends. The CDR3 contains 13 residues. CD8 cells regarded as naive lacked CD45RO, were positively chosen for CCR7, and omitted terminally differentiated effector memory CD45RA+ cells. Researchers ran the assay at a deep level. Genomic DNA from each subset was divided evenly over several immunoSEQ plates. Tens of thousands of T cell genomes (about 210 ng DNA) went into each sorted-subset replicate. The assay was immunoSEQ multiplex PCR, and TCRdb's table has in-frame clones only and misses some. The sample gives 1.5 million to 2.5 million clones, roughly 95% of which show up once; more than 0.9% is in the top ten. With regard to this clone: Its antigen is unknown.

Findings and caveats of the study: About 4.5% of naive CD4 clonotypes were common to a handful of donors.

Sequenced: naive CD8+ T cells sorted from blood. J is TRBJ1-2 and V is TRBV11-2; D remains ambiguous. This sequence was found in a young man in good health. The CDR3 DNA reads TGTGCCAGCAGCTTCCAGAACAAGCATGGCTACACCTTC. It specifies CASSFQNKHGYTF.